This entry features one T cell receptor beta chain sequence. Sequencing used immunoSEQ multiplex PCR; TCRdb keeps in-frame clones, though not all of them. The repertoire consists of around 86,000 clones, with approximately 95% occurring once and the leading ten covering approximately 1%. The sample originates from a study of cytomegalovirus exposure and HLA in healthy donors. Looked up from germline, CDR1 is SGHNT and CDR2 is YENEEA. V lost 0 bases and J 4 bases, leaving 9 bases between the germline ends. The CDR3 consists of 14 residues. The sequence was obtained from a woman aged 25 to 39 in good health and CMV-seropositive. Material: PBMCs. The rearrangement links TRBV11-3 to TRBJ2-5; tentatively, D is TRBD2 (5 bases). The CDR3 nucleotides read TGTGCCAGCAGCTTAGACGGAAGCGGAGAGACCCAGTACTTC. As protein: CASSLDGSGETQYF. Combining the CDR3 with reference TRBV11-3 and TRBJ2-5 gives the whole variable domain EAGVVQSPRYKIIEKKQPVAFWCNPISGHNTLYWYLQNLGQGPELLIRYENEEAVDDSQLPKDRFSAERLKGVDSTLKIQPAELGDSAVYLCASSLDGSGETQYFGPGTRLLVL.